This TCR beta chain was identified in a study of cytomegalovirus exposure and HLA in healthy donors. Study details: About four fifths of around 390 genotyped donors fell in the Caucasian-associated ancestry cluster. Findings of the study overall: Whilst most TCR sequences proved rare, a subset of public TCRs occurred across many donors.

It was with 60 Vbeta and 13 Jbeta primers that the PCR ran. Data came from immunoSEQ multiplex PCR; TCRdb stores just in-frame clones and leaves some out. The sample lists about 160,000 clones, roughly nine tenths seen once, with over 0.8% in the top ten. Worth noting for this clone: Antigen: not known.

Input material: PBMCs. This TCR was recovered from a woman in her 30s in good health and CMV-seronegative.

For the CDR3, the DNA is TGTGCCAGCAGTCCCTCGACAGATGAGCAGTTCTTC. Residues: CASSPSTDEQFF. The J gene is TRBJ2-1, the V gene TRBV27; D may be TRBD1 (5 bases). V lost 5 bases and J lost 8, with 10 bases in between. CDR1 is MNHEY and CDR2 is SMNVEV in the germline V gene (reference sequence). The CDR3 is 12 amino acids.